The 6 T cell receptor beta chains presented below share a single source sample, sequenced in a study of blood T cell repertoires in COVID-19. TCRdb's table, derived via immunoSEQ multiplex PCR, lists solely in-frame clones and lacks some. The sample has 300,000 to 400,000 clones, roughly 90% seen once. The sample comprised PBMCs or T cells enriched from blood (not recorded which). The receptors here all came from a woman between 25 and 40 years old with acute COVID-19.

V and J are TRBV6-5 and TRBJ2-2; 10 nucleotides align to TRBD1. This CDR3 contains 14 residues. Germline CDR1 reads MNHEY; CDR2 reads SVGAGI. V gave up 6 bases and J gave up 7 bases; unmatched junction bases: 5. The CDR3, as DNA: TGTGCCAGCAGCCGACAGGGGGCGGTCGGGGAGCTGTTTTTT. Translation gives CASSRQGAVGELFF.

This clone occurred once. The J gene is TRBJ2-1, the V gene TRBV7-2; TRBD1 aligns across 10 bases. CDR3 length equals 15 residues. Trimming at V came to 7 bases and at J to 7 bases, leaving 10 bases not matched to a gene. Germline V gene data show CDR1 as SGHTA and CDR2 as FQGNSA. The CDR3 protein is CASTSGQGVANEQFF. CDR3 nucleotides: TGTGCCAGCACCTCTGGACAGGGGGTTGCGAATGAGCAGTTCTTC.

The V call is TRBV19, the J call TRBJ1-5; D perhaps matches TRBD1 (6 bases). The V end lost 7 bases, the J end lost 7 bases, and 17 bases lay between the germline ends. The V gene's germline CDR1 is LNHDA and CDR2 SQIVND (reference sequence). CDR3 length equals 14 residues. The CDR3 nucleotides read TGTGCCAGTAATTGGGGGCTAGAAGGCCAGCCCCAGCATTTT. Protein: CASNWGLEGQPQHF.

In DNA form, the CDR3 reads TGTGCCAGTAGTTGGGACAGGTACGCCTACGAGCAGTACTTC. This translates into CASSWDRYAYEQYF. This rearrangement joins TRBV19 to TRBJ2-7; 8 bases are a match to TRBD1. The junction had 5 bases not matched to a gene; V was cut back by 5 bases and J by 2 bases. Germline loops: CDR1 LNHDA, CDR2 SQIVND (reference sequence). The CDR3 has 14 residues.

The CDR3 is CASSTLSSGGQETQYF. Here the CDR3 DNA reads TGTGCCAGTAGTACTTTGTCTAGCGGGGGACAAGAGACCCAGTACTTC. This chain connects TRBV19 to TRBJ2-5; 10 positions match TRBD2. Germline V CDR1 and CDR2: LNHDA, SQIVND (reference sequence). This CDR3 comprises 16 residues. After removal of 4 bases from V and 2 bases from J, the junction contained 7 bases not matched to a gene.

J is TRBJ1-1 and V is TRBV9; TRBD1 matches 10 bases. Germline V CDR1 and CDR2: SGDLS, YYNGEE. This CDR3 contains 18 residues. V lost 0 bases to trimming and J lost 5 bases; unmatched junction nucleotides: 13. This chain's CDR3 is CASSVVGGQGFRGTEAFF. The DNA for the CDR3 is TGTGCCAGCAGCGTAGTTGGGGGACAGGGGTTTAGAGGGACTGAAGCTTTCTTT.